A single sample gave rise to the 24 T cell receptor beta chains below, sequenced in a study of blood T cell repertoires in COVID-19. Sequencing was performed with immunoSEQ multiplex PCR; in TCRdb, only in-frame clones are kept and a portion is missing. The table lists around 67,000 clones, around 90% of them singletons, with 8.5% in the top ten. The sample was peripheral blood. The receptors shown here come from a human donor in a cohort sampled during active COVID-19.

This chain uses TRBV2 with TRBJ1-4; tentatively, D is TRBD1 (5 bases). Germline lookup yields CDR1 SNHLY and CDR2 FYNNEI. The V gene lost 7 bases and the J gene lost 2 bases, with 11 bases spanning the gap. The CDR3 spans 14 residues. CDR3 in amino acids: CASTGFQTNEKLFF. CDR3 in DNA: TGTGCCAGCACAGGGTTTCAGACTAATGAAAAACTGTTTTTT.

This chain joins TRBV3-1 (or the pseudogene TRBV3-2) and TRBJ1-1, with 9 bases matching TRBD1. Looked up from germline, CDR1 is LGHDT and CDR2 is YNNKEL (reference sequence). J lost 3 bases, V lost 4 bases, and 9 bases had no gene match. CDR3 size: 16 residues. For the CDR3, the DNA is TGTGCCAGCAGCCTCGGGACAGGGATTGGGCACACTGAAGCTTTCTTT. It yields the protein CASSLGTGIGHTEAFF.

The chain has TRBV13 and TRBJ2-7; the D is unclear. The germline gives CDR1 PRHDT, CDR2 FYEKMQ (reference sequence). V lost 0 bases, J lost 6 bases, and 21 bases lay in between. CDR3 size: 17 residues. The CDR3: CASSLGALSSSPGEQYF. Here the CDR3 DNA reads TGTGCCAGCAGCTTAGGGGCCCTAAGCAGCTCTCCAGGCGAGCAGTACTTC.

The rearrangement uses TRBV7-2 and TRBJ2-7, with TRBD2 matching 12 bases. V dropped 1 base and J dropped 0; count of bases not matched to a gene: 4. Germline lookup yields CDR1 SGHTA and CDR2 FQGNSA. The CDR3 length is 17 residues. CDR3 sequence (DNA): TGTGCCAGCAGCTTAGAGCCTAGCGGGGGGGCCTCCTACGAGCAGTACTTC. Protein sequence: CASSLEPSGGASYEQYF.

The CDR3 protein is CATSDARTGGAAVYTF. CDR3 DNA: TGTGCCACCAGTGATGCACGGACAGGGGGCGCCGCGGTGTACACCTTC. This chain joins TRBV24-1 and TRBJ1-2; 11 bases are shared with TRBD1. The CDR3 runs 16 residues. With 3 bases clipped from V and 11 bases from J, the junction kept 13 bases outside the gene matches. CDR1 is KGHDR and CDR2 is SFDVKD in the germline V gene.

This chain uses TRBV9 with TRBJ1-2; perhaps TRBD1 as D (5 bases). The germline V gene has CDR1 SGDLS and CDR2 YYNGEE. V lost 3 bases and J lost 6, with 18 bases in between. The CDR3 runs 15 residues. This CDR3 reads CASSGRALGLDGYTF. The CDR3 bases are TGTGCCAGCAGCGGCAGGGCTCTTGGGTTGGATGGCTACACCTTC.

This clone is a singleton in its sample. The rearrangement uses TRBV19 and TRBJ1-6, with D perhaps TRBD1 (5 bases). Germline CDR1 reads LNHDA; CDR2 reads SQIVND (reference sequence). This CDR3 is built from 15 residues. The ends were cut back, 1 base at V and 3 bases at J, with 7 bases in the middle. CDR3 DNA: TGTGCCAGTAGTATAGCGACAGTCTATAATTCACCCCTCCACTTT. It translates to CASSIATVYNSPLHF.

V and J are TRBV2 and TRBJ2-7; 11 bases line up with TRBD2. V was clipped by 6 bases and J by 0 bases; unmatched bases: 1. This CDR3 region has 14 residues. Germline V gives CDR1 SNHLY, CDR2 FYNNEI. Here the CDR3 DNA reads TGTGCCAGCAGACTAGCGGGGGTCTCCTACGAGCAGTACTTC. It encodes CASRLAGVSYEQYF.

The V and J genes are TRBV11-2 and TRBJ2-7, with 7 positions matching TRBD2. The CDR3 totals 16 residues. V trimming: 1 base; J trimming: 0 bases; junction bases outside the gene matches: 6. In germline, CDR1 is SGHAT, CDR2 FQNNGV. The CDR3 DNA reads TGTGCCAGCAGCTTAGGGCGGGGGACCAGCTCCTACGAGCAGTACTTC. Its translation: CASSLGRGTSSYEQYF.

Written as DNA, the CDR3 is TGCGCCAGCAGCTTAGGGGCGGTCTCTGGGGCCAACGTCCTGACTTTC. Amino acid sequence: CASSLGAVSGANVLTF. The chain couples TRBV5-1 to TRBJ2-6; possible D gene TRBD1, 5 bases. CDR3 length: 16 amino acids. The V end was cut by 2 bases, the J end by 0 bases, with 9 bases between. The germline V gene has CDR1 SGHRS and CDR2 YFSETQ. Full variable domain (rest looked up from reference TRBV5-1 and TRBJ2-6): KAGVTQTPRYLIKTRGQQVTLSCSPISGHRSVSWYQQTPGQGLQFLFEYFSETQRNKGNFPGRFSGRQFSNSRSEMNVSTLELGDSALYLCASSLGAVSGANVLTFGAGSRLTVL.

V and J are TRBV28 and TRBJ1-2; TRBD1 matches 9 bases. Germline values: CDR1 MDHEN, CDR2 SYDVKM. V lost 7 bases, J lost 5 bases, and 8 bases stayed unmatched. The CDR3 has 14 residues. The DNA of the CDR3 is TGTGCCAGCACCTACATGACAGGGGGTTATGGCTACACCTTC. This codes for CASTYMTGGYGYTF.

V usage is TRBV5-1 and J usage is TRBJ1-1; 7 bases match TRBD1. CDR3 size: 14 residues. Per the germline V gene, CDR1 is SGHRS and CDR2 is YFSETQ. The junction had 3 bases not matched to a gene; V was cut back by 3 bases and J by 1 base. CDR3 coding DNA: TGCGCCAGCAGCTCGGGACAGTGGAACACTGAAGCTTTCTTT. Translating it yields CASSSGQWNTEAFF.

The CDR3 DNA sequence: TGTGCCAGCAGTCCCCGGGACAGGGCCTACGAGCAGTACTTC. As protein: CASSPRDRAYEQYF. The chain couples TRBV27 to TRBJ2-7, with 9 nucleotides matching TRBD1. CDR3 size: 14 residues. In germline, CDR1 is MNHEY, CDR2 SMNVEV (reference sequence). The V and J ends lost 5 bases and 2 bases, in that order; junction bases with no gene match: 4.

In DNA form, the CDR3 reads TGTGCCAGCAGCTTAACGTTCTCGGGGGGGGACGAGCAGTACTTC. Protein sequence: CASSLTFSGGDEQYF. The chain is built from TRBV7-8 and TRBJ2-7; 8 bases line up with TRBD2. The length of the CDR3 is 15 residues. The J segment lost 5 bases and the V segment lost 2 bases, leaving 8 bases of the junction unmatched. CDR1 and CDR2 (germline): SGHVS, FQNEAQ.

The V call is TRBV3-1 (or the pseudogene TRBV3-2), the J call TRBJ1-1; 10 bases align to TRBD1. This CDR3 is 14 amino acids long. Germline V gene sequence: CDR1 LGHDT, CDR2 YNNKEL (reference sequence). Trimming removed 1 base from V and 5 bases from J; junction bases left unmatched: 1. The CDR3 DNA reads as TGTGCCAGCAGCCAAGGGACAGGGGGGACTGAAGCTTTCTTT. This gives the protein CASSQGTGGTEAFF.

The rearrangement links TRBV30 to TRBJ1-2; possible D gene TRBD1, 6 bases. Germline V gives CDR1 GTSNPN, CDR2 SVGIG (reference sequence). V lost 8 bases to trimming and J lost 2 bases, with 15 bases between them. The CDR3 contains 13 residues. The CDR3 DNA reads as TGTGCCACCGGCACAGGGCGAAACTATGGCTACACCTTC. Translated, it gives CATGTGRNYGYTF.

This chain uses TRBV6-2 or TRBV6-3 with TRBJ1-6; TRBD1 matches 7 bases. The CDR3 extends over 15 amino acids. Germline assignment: CDR1 MNHEY and CDR2 SVGEGT. V lost 5 bases and J lost 8; bases outside the gene matches: 9. In DNA, the CDR3 is TGTGCCAGCAGTCAGCCGGGACAGCCGGATTCACCCCTCCACTTT. It is translated as CASSQPGQPDSPLHF.

The chain uses TRBV19 and TRBJ1-2; D is unclear. The length of the CDR3 is 18 residues. The ends were cut back, 3 bases at V and 2 bases at J, with 22 bases in the middle. The germline gives CDR1 LNHDA, CDR2 SQIVND (reference sequence). The CDR3 DNA is TGTGCCAGTAGTATGGTTGAGAGCTACCTGGGCCACAACTATGGCTACACCTTC. It translates to CASSMVESYLGHNYGYTF.

The J gene is TRBJ1-5, the V gene TRBV5-3, with TRBD1 identical over 7 bases. TRBV5-3 is sorted into the ORF group, with uncertain function. The junction had 6 bases not matched to a gene; V was cut back by 5 bases and J by 1 base. This CDR3 has 15 residues. The CDR3 region has the DNA TGTGCCAGAAGGACAGGGCGTGGAAGCAATCAGCCCCAGCATTTT. This encodes CARRTGRGSNQPQHF.

The chain has TRBV11-2 and TRBJ1-6; 8 nucleotides line up with TRBD1. This CDR3 has 16 residues. Germline values: CDR1 SGHAT, CDR2 FQNNGV. J was trimmed by 7 bases and V by 4 bases; bases with no gene match: 9. CDR3: CASSWIPGQENSPLHF. For the CDR3, the DNA is TGTGCCAGCAGCTGGATACCGGGACAGGAGAATTCACCCCTCCACTTT.

The J gene is TRBJ2-7, the V gene TRBV5-8, with TRBD1 matching over 7 bases. The CDR3 contains 15 residues. Per germline, CDR1 SGHTS and CDR2 YDEGEE. The J segment lost 2 bases and the V segment lost 0 bases, leaving 5 bases of the junction unmatched. CDR3 region: CASSLEQGRTYEQYF. CDR3 DNA sequence: TGTGCCAGCAGCTTGGAACAGGGGCGAACCTACGAGCAGTACTTC.

The count of this clone is one. J is TRBJ1-1 and V is TRBV29-1; 10 nucleotides match TRBD1. The germline CDR1 and CDR2 sequences are SQVTM and ANQGSEA. The CDR3 spans 15 residues. The trim removed 6 bases at V and 3 bases at J, leaving 10 bases unmatched. The CDR3 DNA reads as TGCAGCGTCCCGGGGACAGGGGATTGGGACACTGAAGCTTTCTTT. Translated, it gives CSVPGTGDWDTEAFF.

The chain employs TRBV6-2 or TRBV6-3 and TRBJ1-1, with D perhaps matching TRBD1 (5 bases). The germline gives CDR1 MNHEY, CDR2 SVGEGT. The CDR3 spans 15 residues. Deletions cut 6 bases from V and 7 bases from J, with 21 bases between. The CDR3 DNA follows: TGTGCCAGCAGCAGGAGGTGGGGGGACGGGAATGAAGCTTTCTTT. It codes for CASSRRWGDGNEAFF.

The CDR3 coding sequence is TGTGCCACCAGCAGAGGGACAGATTATGGCTACACCTTC. Amino acids: CATSRGTDYGYTF. The V call is TRBV15, the J call TRBJ1-2, with D possibly matching TRBD1 (6 bases). V was cut by 1 base and J by 5 bases, with 8 bases left in between. Germline CDR1 LNHNV, CDR2 YYDKDF (reference sequence). The CDR3 is made up of 13 amino acids.